This note documents a single T cell receptor beta chain sequence. No cognate antigen has been identified for it. Via the germline V gene, CDR1 is SNHLY and CDR2 FYNNEI. Spanning cysteine to phenylalanine, the CDR3 consists of 15 amino acids. This entry has no DNA. This specimen comes from a study of T cells expressing NK-cell markers (dated by TCRdb to the early 2020s). Looking at the study overall: TCR beta-chain repertoires were profiled in sorted CD3+CD56+NKG2C+, CD3+CD56+NKG2C- and CD3+CD56-NKG2C+ T-cell subsets from about 8 donors. Of the eight sequenced donors, seven were found to be HCMV-seropositive and one was found to be HCMV-seronegative. All eight donors whose samples were sequenced were randomly selected healthy volunteers, three of them men and five women. Illumina HiSeq 2000/2500, MiSeq or NextSeq was used to sequence libraries as 2 x 150 bp reads.

Study-wide conclusions, independent of this receptor: Those dominant clonotypes were again the most abundant among CD3+CD56-NKG2C+ cells in several donors, at about 25-65%. Whether the expanded NKG2C-expressing T cell clones were specific for HCMV antigens remained unclear. In several donors, the dominant CD3+CD56+NKG2C+ clonotypes were among the top 10 CD8+ clonotypes and accounted for roughly 1.0-7.5% of CD8+ T cells.

Instrument on record: Illumina HiSeq 2000. TCR beta cDNA libraries were prepared using 5'RACE template switching, which introduced a universal primer site and unique molecular identifiers. cDNA synthesis was primed from the TCR beta constant segment, followed by two successive PCR amplification steps. On the study's bioinformatics: Reads were demultiplexed and grouped by UMI with MIGEC, and clonotypes were assembled and quantified with MiTCR. Only TCR cDNA sequences supported by at least two reads were kept to exclude erroneous sequences. The tcR package was used for downstream repertoire analysis, and clonotypes were matched between fractions using CDR3 nucleotide sequence together with V segment. VDJmatch was used to annotate antigen specificity against VDJdb, with one amino acid substitution in CDR3 permitted. After the reads were reprocessed by TCRdb, one entry was made per CDR3 protein sequence, with no DNA. V and J calls and clone size were set by TCRdb, not the authors. The table held for this sample gives about 440,000 distinct CDR3 sequences. The ten largest clones capture under 7.5% of the sample.

HCMV serostatus was determined by detecting HCMV-specific IgG in serum with a commercial ELISA kit. Ficoll density gradient centrifugation was used to isolate peripheral blood mononuclear cells from blood. Sequencing used blood T cells: a sorted CD56 or NKG2C T cell subset, CD4+ or CD8+ T cells, or bulk PBMC T cells (not recorded which). The receptor was derived from a woman aged 18 to 75 in good health. The rearrangement joined TRBV2 to TRBJ1-4; the TRBD1 assignment by TCRdb is unverifiable without DNA. The CDR3 sequence is CASSRQGLPNEKLFF.